These 4 T cell receptor beta chains originate from one sample sequenced in a study of T cells in Graves' hyperthyroidism and ophthalmopathy. What was amplified from RNA transcripts were TCR beta CDR3 regions. A first-round RT-PCR of the TCR CDR3 used the HTBI primer set. TCRdb independently ran MiXCR on the multiplex PCR reads; one entry per CDR3 protein. The sample has about 620,000 distinct CDR3 sequences; 15% to 20% are singletons. Sequenced input: blood. Receptors originate from a woman aged 30 to 39 with Graves' hyperthyroidism.

This clonotype appeared many times. J is TRBJ2-1 and V is TRBV6-1; 8 bases are a match to TRBD2. This CDR3 is built from 15 residues. The V and J ends lost 6 bases and 8 bases, in that order; junction bases with no gene match: 12. Germline assignment: CDR1 MNHNS and CDR2 SASEGT. The CDR3 loop reads CASRDGSGGVHEQFF. The CDR3 DNA is TGTGCCAGCAGAGACGGCTCGGGAGGGGTCCATGAGCAGTTCTTC.

This clonotype was counted many times. Its ends do not fully match the called genes, so a read error is possible. V gene TRBV28 combines with J gene TRBJ1-1, with D unclear. The CDR3 extends over 13 amino acids. CDR1 and CDR2 from the germline V gene are MDHEN and SYDVKM. The CDR3 DNA reads TGTGCCAGCAGTTTGAAACAGAACACTAAAGCTTTCTTT. Its translation is CASSLKQNTKAFF. Supplemented by reference TRBV28 and TRBJ1-1, the full variable domain reads DVKVTQSSRYLVKRTGEKVFLECVQDMDHENMFWYRQDPGLGLRLIYFSYDVKMKEKGDIPEGYSVSREKKERFSLILESASTNQTSMYLCASSLKQNTKAFFGQGTRLTVV.

In its sample, this clonotype was seen many times. The V gene is TRBV27, the J gene TRBJ2-7, with 7 positions matching TRBD2. V was clipped by 0 bases and J by 2 bases; unmatched bases: 7. The CDR3 consists of 16 residues. Germline V gene lookup returns CDR1 MNHEY and CDR2 SMNVEV (reference sequence). As DNA, the CDR3 is TGTGCCAGCAGTTTATCGGGGTCTAGCGGCGCCTACGAGCAGTACTTC. This codes for CASSLSGSSGAYEQYF.

The table lists this clonotype with many counts. The CDR3 reads CASSEIVSRGAFF. The CDR3 bases are TGTGCCAGCAGTGAAATAGTGAGTCGGGGAGCTTTCTTT. This rearrangement joins TRBV2 to TRBJ1-1; D is undetermined. CDR1 and CDR2 from the germline V gene are SNHLY and FYNNEI. Trimming shortened V by 2 bases and J by 10 bases, and 14 bases separated the two germline ends. The CDR3 runs 13 residues.